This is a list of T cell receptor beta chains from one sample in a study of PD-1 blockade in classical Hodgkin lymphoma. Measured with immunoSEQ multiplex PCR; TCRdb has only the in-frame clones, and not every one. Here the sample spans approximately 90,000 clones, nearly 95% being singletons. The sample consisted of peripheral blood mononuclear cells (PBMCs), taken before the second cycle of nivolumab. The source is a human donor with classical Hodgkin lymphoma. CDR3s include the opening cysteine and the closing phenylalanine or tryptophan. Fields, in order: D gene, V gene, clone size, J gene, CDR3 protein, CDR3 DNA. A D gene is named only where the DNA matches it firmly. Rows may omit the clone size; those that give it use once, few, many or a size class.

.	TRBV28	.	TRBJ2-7	CASSFGAYEQYF	TGTGCCAGCAGTTTTGGTGCCTACGAGCAGTACTTC
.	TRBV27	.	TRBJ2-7	CASSPVFRSPSEQYF	TGTGCCAGCAGTCCCGTCTTTCGGAGCCCGTCAGAGCAGTACTTC
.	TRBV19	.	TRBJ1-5	CASSLGVFVGQPQHF	TGTGCCAGTAGTCTTGGGGTTTTTGTAGGTCAGCCCCAGCATTTT
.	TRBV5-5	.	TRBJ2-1	CASGGSFSYNEQFF	TGTGCCAGCGGGGGCAGCTTCTCCTACAATGAGCAGTTCTTC
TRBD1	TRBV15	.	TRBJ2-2	CATRDRGMITGELFF	TGTGCCACCCGGGACAGGGGTATGATCACCGGGGAGCTGTTTTTT
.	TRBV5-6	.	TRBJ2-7	CASSQSYEQYF	TGTGCCAGCAGCCAATCCTACGAGCAGTACTTC
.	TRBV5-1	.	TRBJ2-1	CASSPLQSSYNEQFF	TGCGCCAGCAGCCCGCTACAGAGCTCCTACAATGAGCAGTTCTTC
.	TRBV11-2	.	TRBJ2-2	CASSLTGIEIGELFF	TGTGCCAGCAGCTTAACGGGGATAGAAATCGGGGAGCTGTTTTTT
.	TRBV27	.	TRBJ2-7	CASGPYYEQYF	TGTGCCAGCGGCCCGTACTACGAGCAGTACTTC
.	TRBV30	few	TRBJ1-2	CAWRIKGMYGYTF	TGTGCCTGGAGGATCAAGGGAATGTATGGCTACACCTTC
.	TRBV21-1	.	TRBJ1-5	CASSKGTGVGNQPQHF	TGTGCCAGCAGCAAAGGTACAGGGGTTGGCAATCAGCCCCAGCATTTT
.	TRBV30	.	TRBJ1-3	CAWSVKGGRNTIYF	TGTGCCTGGAGTGTAAAGGGGGGCCGAAACACCATATATTTT
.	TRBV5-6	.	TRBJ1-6	CASSLGGSPLHF	TGTGCCAGCAGCTTGGGTGGCTCACCCCTCCACTTT
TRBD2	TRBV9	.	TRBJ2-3	CASSVGTSVSTDTQYF	TGTGCCAGCAGCGTAGGGACTAGCGTTAGCACAGATACGCAGTATTTT
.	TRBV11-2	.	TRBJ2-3	CASSLTGSGTDTQYF	TGTGCCAGCAGCTTAACAGGGAGCGGGACAGATACGCAGTATTTT
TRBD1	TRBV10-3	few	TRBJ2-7	CAISEPKQGAGYEQYF	TGTGCCATCAGTGAGCCTAAGCAGGGGGCGGGATACGAGCAGTACTTC
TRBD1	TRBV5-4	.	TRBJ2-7	CASSLEGDRGHEQYF	TGTGCCAGCAGCTTGGAGGGGGACAGGGGCCACGAGCAGTACTTC
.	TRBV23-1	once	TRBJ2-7	CASSPPRRGSVSYEQYF	TGCGCCAGCAGTCCCCCGAGGAGGGGCAGCGTAAGCTACGAGCAGTACTTC
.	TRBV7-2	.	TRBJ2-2	CASSLNPASSSPGELFF	TGTGCCAGCAGCTTAAACCCCGCCTCCTCATCTCCCGGGGAGCTGTTTTTT
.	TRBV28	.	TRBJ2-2	CASSFYNTGELFF	TGTGCCAGCAGTTTCTATAACACCGGGGAGCTGTTTTTT
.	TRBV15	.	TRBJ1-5	CATSRGVGQPQHF	TGTGCCACCAGCAGGGGGGTGGGTCAGCCCCAGCATTTT
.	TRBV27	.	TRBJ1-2	CASSLSGRVVYGYTF	TGTGCCAGCAGTTTATCGGGCAGGGTGGTCTATGGCTACACCTTC
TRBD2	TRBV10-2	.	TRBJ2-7	CASRPRTSGTPYEQYF	TGCGCCAGCAGGCCACGTACTAGCGGGACCCCCTACGAGCAGTACTTC
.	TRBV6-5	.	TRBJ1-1	CASSLAPLNTEAFF	TGTGCCAGCAGTTTGGCCCCTCTGAACACTGAAGCTTTCTTT
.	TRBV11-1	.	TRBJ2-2	CASSLGGTGELFF	TGTGCCAGCAGCTTAGGGGGGACAGGGGAGCTGTTTTTT
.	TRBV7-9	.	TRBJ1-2	CASSSEGVIYGYTF	TGTGCCAGCAGCTCCGAGGGGGTGATCTATGGCTACACCTTC
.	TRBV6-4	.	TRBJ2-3	CASSEIWREDLDTQYF	TGTGCCAGCAGTGAAATATGGAGGGAGGACCTAGATACGCAGTATTTT
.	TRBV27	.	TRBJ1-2	CASSFIPRDYGYTF	TGTGCCAGCAGTTTTATCCCCAGGGACTATGGCTACACCTTC
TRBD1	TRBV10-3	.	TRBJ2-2	CAISEAYRGTGELFF	TGTGCCATCAGTGAGGCGTACAGGGGCACCGGGGAGCTGTTTTTT
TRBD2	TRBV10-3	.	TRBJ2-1	CAISGTSGRSDNEQFF	TGTGCCATCAGTGGGACTAGCGGGAGGAGTGATAATGAGCAGTTCTTC
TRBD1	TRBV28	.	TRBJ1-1	CASSSAGTGETEAFF	TGTGCCAGCAGTTCCGCCGGGACAGGGGAGACTGAAGCTTTCTTT
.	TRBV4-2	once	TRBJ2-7	CASSQAVSRGEQYF	TGTGCCAGCAGCCAAGCCGTCTCACGCGGCGAGCAGTACTTC
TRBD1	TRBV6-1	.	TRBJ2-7	CASSPGQGWYEQYF	TGTGCCAGCAGTCCGGGACAGGGTTGGTACGAGCAGTACTTC
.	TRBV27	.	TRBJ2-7	CASSTTGYEQYF	TGTGCCAGCAGTACGACTGGTTACGAGCAGTACTTC
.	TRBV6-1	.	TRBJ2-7	CASRTLTATYEQYF	TGTGCCAGCAGGACATTGACAGCCACCTACGAGCAGTACTTC
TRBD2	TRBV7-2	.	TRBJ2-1	CASSLEAGLFGEQFF	TGTGCCAGCAGCTTAGAAGCGGGACTCTTTGGAGAGCAGTTCTTC
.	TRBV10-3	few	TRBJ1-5	CAISDGNQPQHF	TGTGCCATCAGTGACGGCAATCAGCCCCAGCATTTT
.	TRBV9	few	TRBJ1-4	CASSPPGRQDEKLFF	TGTGCCAGCAGCCCCCCAGGACGGCAAGATGAAAAACTGTTTTTT
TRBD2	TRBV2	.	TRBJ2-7	CASMTTSGSTYEQYF	TGTGCCAGCATGACAACTAGCGGGAGTACCTACGAGCAGTACTTC
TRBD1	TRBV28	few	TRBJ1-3	CASSTMTGGSGNTIYF	TGTGCCAGCAGTACGATGACAGGGGGCTCTGGAAACACCATATATTTT
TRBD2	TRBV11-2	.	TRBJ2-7	CASSLWTSGPYEQYF	TGTGCCAGCAGCTTATGGACTAGCGGACCTTACGAGCAGTACTTC
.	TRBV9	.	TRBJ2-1	CASSTSLGVSYNEQFF	TGTGCCAGCAGCACCTCCTTAGGGGTCTCCTACAATGAGCAGTTCTTC
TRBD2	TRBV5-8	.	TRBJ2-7	CASSLSRGVRAYEQYF	TGTGCCAGCAGCTTAAGTCGGGGGGTACGAGCCTACGAGCAGTACTTC
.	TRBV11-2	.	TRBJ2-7	CASSLELGKYEQYF	TGTGCCAGCAGCTTAGAGCTGGGGAAGTACGAGCAGTACTTC
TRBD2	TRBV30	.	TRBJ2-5	CAWSWGGQETQYF	TGTGCCTGGAGTTGGGGGGGGCAAGAGACCCAGTACTTC
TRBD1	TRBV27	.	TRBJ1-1	CASSFGTGLNTEAFF	TGTGCCAGCAGTTTCGGGACAGGATTGAACACTGAAGCTTTCTTT
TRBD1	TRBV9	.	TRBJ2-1	CASSGRPGQGINEQFF	TGTGCCAGCAGCGGCCGTCCGGGACAGGGTATCAATGAGCAGTTCTTC
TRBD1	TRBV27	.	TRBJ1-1	CASSERGIQGAHGAFF	TGTGCCAGCAGTGAGAGGGGGATACAGGGGGCTCACGGAGCTTTCTTT
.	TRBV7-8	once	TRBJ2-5	CASSLVGRKGAQYF	TGTGCCAGCAGCTTAGTAGGGCGCAAGGGGGCCCAGTACTTC
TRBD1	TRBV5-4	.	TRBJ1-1	CASSRAGTGAMYAEAFF	TGTGCCAGCAGCCGGGCCGGGACAGGGGCGATGTACGCTGAAGCTTTCTTT
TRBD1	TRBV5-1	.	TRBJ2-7	CASSLEGQGFDEQYF	TGCGCCAGCAGCTTGGAGGGACAGGGGTTCGACGAGCAGTACTTC
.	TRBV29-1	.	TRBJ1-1	CSVVADSWTEAFF	TGCAGCGTTGTGGCAGATAGTTGGACTGAAGCTTTCTTT
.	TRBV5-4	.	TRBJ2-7	CASSLIQGDSYEQYF	TGTGCCAGCAGCTTGATACAGGGAGACTCTTACGAGCAGTACTTC
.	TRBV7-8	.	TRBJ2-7	CASSLELGGYEQYF	TGTGCCAGCAGCTTAGAGTTGGGGGGCTACGAGCAGTACTTC
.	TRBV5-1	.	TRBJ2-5	CASSSEGQETQYF	TGCGCCAGCAGTTCCGAGGGCCAAGAGACCCAGTACTTC
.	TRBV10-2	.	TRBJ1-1	CASRERPGRTEAFF	TGCGCCAGCAGAGAAAGACCCGGGAGGACTGAAGCTTTCTTT
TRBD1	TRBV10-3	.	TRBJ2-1	CAISSLTGKSSYNEQFF	TGTGCCATCAGTAGCTTGACAGGGAAAAGCTCCTACAATGAGCAGTTCTTC
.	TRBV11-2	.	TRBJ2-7	CASSTLRRYEQYF	TGTGCCAGCAGCACCCTAAGGCGCTACGAGCAGTACTTC
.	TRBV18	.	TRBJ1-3	CASSPVSYNGNTIYF	TGTGCCAGCTCACCAGTTTCGTATAATGGAAACACCATATATTTT
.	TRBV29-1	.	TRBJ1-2	CSVVPTGLGYTF	TGCAGCGTTGTACCGACAGGCTTGGGCTACACCTTC